Described below is a single T cell receptor (beta chain) sequence and its context. This record comes from a study of blood T cell repertoires in COVID-19. As for the study in general: The samples span acute and convalescent COVID-19 from the United States, Italy and Spain. T cells, B-cell-depleted T cells, or PBMCs provided the cDNA or gDNA that served as material.

Germline V gives CDR1 LNHDA, CDR2 SQIVND (reference sequence). V was clipped by 7 bases and J by 7 bases, with 17 bases between them. The CDR3 loop spans 14 amino acids. In the authors' methods: Amplification with reference gene primers provided the estimates of nucleated cell counts. Assay: immunoSEQ multiplex PCR; the TCRdb copy retains only in-frame clones and omits some. Clone size and the V and J calls come from that table; the DNA yielded D and trimming. This sample has more than 65,000 clones, with approximately 82% found just once. This TCR came from a woman older than 75 with acute or convalescent COVID-19. Sequencing used peripheral blood. The rearrangement uses TRBV19 and TRBJ1-5, with D perhaps TRBD1 (6 bases). Written as DNA, the CDR3 is TGTGCCAGTACCCAGCGGGGGGCAGGCCAGCCCCAGCATTTT. Translation: CASTQRGAGQPQHF.